This TCR beta chain was observed in a study of metastatic and nonmetastatic thyroid tumors. Study-level background: Repertoires from blood and tumor or nodule tissue of malignant and benign thyroid patients were compared.

In the original analysis: Clinicopathological groups of papillary thyroid cancer showed CDR3 differences that were used to build a distant-metastasis classifier. Through MiXCR, TCRdb re-clonotyped the PCR reads. TCRdb assigned the V and J calls; the authors' analysis was not used. The data hold 65,000 or so clones, with more than 3.5% observed a single time. V shed 1 base and J shed 2 bases, with 11 bases lying between them. The CDR3 spans 15 residues. CDR1 and CDR2 from the germline V gene are KGHSH and LQKENI. This clone was seen once. What it binds is not known. Patients had received no treatment of any kind before thyroid surgery. Study-level findings and limits: According to reports, the diversity of TCR beta was significantly higher in malignant thyroid tumors than in benign nodules, and this held in both blood and tumor samples.

This receptor was obtained from a female donor with papillary thyroid cancer or a benign thyroid nodule (not recorded which). Some clones in this sample may be carry-over from other donors' samples. Sequencing was carried out using blood. The V and J genes are TRBV18 and TRBJ1-1; no definite D call. CDR3 loop: CASSPLLGGNTEAFF. The CDR3 DNA sequence: TGTGCCAGCTCACCACTTCTGGGAGGTAACACTGAAGCTTTCTTT.